One and the same sample provided the 31 T cell receptor beta chains below, sequenced in a study of T cells in Graves' hyperthyroidism and ophthalmopathy. TCR beta CDR3 region amplification was performed from RNA transcripts. A first-round RT-PCR of the TCR CDR3 used the HTBI primer set. TCRdb reanalysed the multiplex PCR reads using MiXCR and keeps one entry per CDR3 protein. The sample lists about 590,000 distinct CDR3 sequences, 15% to 18% seen once, with around 7.8% in the top ten. Specimen: blood. The receptors stem from a woman aged 25 to 39 with Graves' hyperthyroidism.

This clonotype was counted ten times or more. The V and J genes are TRBV18 and TRBJ1-1; 9 nucleotides match TRBD1. CDR3 length: 13 amino acids. The ends lost 5 bases at V and 5 bases at J; junction bases unmatched: 3. Germline CDR1 KGHSH, CDR2 LQKENI. DNA for the CDR3: TGTGCCAGCTCAGAGACAGGGGGGACTGAAGCTTTCTTT. Amino acids: CASSETGGTEAFF.

The chain joins TRBV25-1 to TRBJ2-2, with no clear D. In germline, CDR1 is MGHDK, CDR2 SYGVNS. The CDR3 is made up of 13 amino acids. Trimming cost V 3 bases and J 7 bases, with 9 bases left between them. CDR3 residues: CASSDWVFGELFF. For the CDR3, the DNA is TGTGCCAGCAGTGATTGGGTTTTCGGGGAGCTGTTTTTT.

A few counts support this clonotype. The rearrangement uses TRBV15 and TRBJ2-7; 7 positions match TRBD1. J was trimmed by 0 bases and V by 0 bases; bases with no gene match: 2. Germline V gene lookup returns CDR1 LNHNV and CDR2 YYDKDF (reference sequence). The CDR3 covers 15 residues. In DNA form, the CDR3 reads TGTGCCACCAGCAGAGACAGGGGGAGCTCCTACGAGCAGTACTTC. Its translation is CATSRDRGSSYEQYF.

This clonotype showed up many times. This chain uses TRBV24-1 with TRBJ2-7; tentatively, D is TRBD2 (6 bases). The CDR3 covers 12 residues. The germline V and J ends were trimmed by 7 bases and 2 bases, with 8 bases remaining between them. CDR1 and CDR2 (germline): KGHDR, SFDVKD. This CDR3 reads CATRDYAYEQYF. The CDR3 bases are TGTGCCACCAGGGACTACGCCTACGAGCAGTACTTC.

This clonotype was observed at least ten times. V is TRBV13 and J is TRBJ2-3, with TRBD2 matching 8 bases. J lost 4 bases, V lost 6 bases, and 9 bases had no gene match. The CDR3 is made up of 15 amino acids. The germline CDR1 and CDR2 sequences are PRHDT and FYEKMQ (reference sequence). CDR3: CASRLSGSIADTQYF. The CDR3 coding sequence is TGTGCCAGCAGATTAAGCGGGAGTATCGCAGATACGCAGTATTTT.

This clonotype occurred a few times. This sequence joins TRBV6-1 and TRBJ1-2, with D hard to call. Germline V lookup: CDR1 MNHNS, CDR2 SASEGT. V was shortened by 6 bases and J by 4 bases, with 15 bases between the two germline ends. The length of the CDR3 is 14 residues. The CDR3 loop reads CASSLRTGSYGYTF. DNA of the CDR3: TGTGCCAGCAGCCTCCGGACCGGTAGCTATGGCTACACCTTC.

This clonotype appeared many times. J is TRBJ1-2 and V is TRBV7-2; D unclear. CDR3 length: 13 amino acids. V dropped 3 bases and J dropped 2 bases, with 7 bases sitting between them. Germline V gene data show CDR1 as SGHTA and CDR2 as FQGNSA. CDR3 amino acids: CASSFPKNYGYTF. In nucleotides, the CDR3 is TGTGCCAGCAGCTTCCCCAAGAACTATGGCTACACCTTC. Full variable domain (rest looked up from reference TRBV7-2 and TRBJ1-2): GAGVSQSPSNKVTEKGKDVELRCDPISGHTALYWYRQSLGQGLEFLIYFQGNSAPDKSGLPSDRFSAERTGGSVSTLTIQRTQQEDSAVYLCASSFPKNYGYTFGSGTRLTVV.

This clonotype appeared a few times. V usage is TRBV7-9 and J usage is TRBJ2-1; no clear D. The CDR3 runs 13 residues. Germline assignment: CDR1 SEHNR and CDR2 FQNEAQ (reference sequence). Trimming pared 5 bases from V and 15 bases from J, leaving 20 bases between. The DNA for the CDR3 is TGTGCCAGCAGCCCCGATTCCGGACCACTGGGGTTCTTC. Translating it yields CASSPDSGPLGFF.

This clonotype has at least ten counts. The chain has TRBV2 and TRBJ1-2; D not resolved. Trimming pared 4 bases from V and 3 bases from J, leaving 15 bases between. The CDR3 length is 15 residues. CDR1 SNHLY and CDR2 FYNNEI come from the germline V gene. CDR3 region: CASSVRRTSDYGYTF. As DNA, the CDR3 is TGTGCCAGCAGTGTTAGGCGGACCAGCGACTATGGCTACACCTTC. The complete variable domain, with remaining parts taken from reference TRBV2 and TRBJ1-2, reads EPEVTQTPSHQVTQMGQEVILRCVPISNHLYFYWYRQILGQKVEFLVSFYNNEISEKSEIFDDQFSVERPDGSNFTLKIRSTKLEDSAMYFCASSVRRTSDYGYTFGSGTRLTVV.

This clonotype has only a few counts. The chain couples TRBV4-2 to TRBJ2-4; no clear D. Germline loops: CDR1 LGHNA, CDR2 YNFKEQ. The ends were cut back, 1 base at V and 1 base at J, with 11 bases in the middle. The CDR3 is 16 amino acids. The DNA of the CDR3 is TGTGCCAGCAGCCAAGTTTCTGAGCAGGCCAAAAACATTCAGTACTTC. It codes for CASSQVSEQAKNIQYF.

This clonotype has at least ten counts. The chain uses TRBV6-5 and TRBJ2-1; TRBD2 agrees at 9 bases. The CDR3 sequence is 17 residues long. Germline CDR1 MNHEY, CDR2 SVGAGI. Germline trimming cut 0 bases from V and 7 bases from J; bases unmatched to any gene: 10. For the CDR3, the DNA is TGTGCCAGCAGTTACTCGAAGTTTGCGGGAGGGACGAATGAGCAGTTCTTC. Translation gives CASSYSKFAGGTNEQFF.

This clonotype appeared many times. V and J are TRBV11-2 and TRBJ2-3; 10 nucleotides agree with TRBD2. V dropped 5 bases and J dropped 8; count of bases not matched to a gene: 7. CDR1 SGHAT and CDR2 FQNNGV come from the germline V gene. CDR3 length: 14 amino acids. The CDR3 DNA sequence: TGTGCCAGCAGCCAAGCGGGAGGGCCTGGTACGCAGTATTTT. Its protein product is CASSQAGGPGTQYF.

This clonotype has ten or more counts. V and J are TRBV11-2 and TRBJ2-5; 7 nucleotides line up with TRBD2. CDR3 length: 17 amino acids. Germline V gene sequence: CDR1 SGHAT, CDR2 FQNNGV. The junction had 12 bases not matched to a gene; V was cut back by 0 bases and J by 5 bases. The CDR3 sequence is CASSLEWREGPHETQYF. The CDR3 DNA reads as TGTGCCAGCAGCTTAGAGTGGAGGGAGGGCCCTCACGAGACCCAGTACTTC. Full variable domain (outside the CDR3, taken from reference TRBV11-2 and TRBJ2-5): EAGVAQSPRYKIIEKRQSVAFWCNPISGHATLYWYQQILGQGPKLLIQFQNNGVVDDSQLPKDRFSAERLKGVDSTLKIQPAKLEDSAVYLCASSLEWREGPHETQYFGPGTRLLVL.

At least ten counts were recorded for this clonotype. The chain combines TRBV28 with TRBJ2-4; TRBD2 might be the D (6 bases). In germline, CDR1 is MDHEN, CDR2 SYDVKM. The CDR3 length is 13 residues. Deletions cut 6 bases from V and 5 bases from J, with 11 bases between. The CDR3 region has the DNA TGTGCCAGCAGGATCGAGCGGGAAAACATTCAGTACTTC. It translates to CASRIERENIQYF.

This clonotype was found many times. The chain combines TRBV27 with TRBJ1-5; 7 bases match TRBD1. V lost 4 bases, J lost 5 bases, and 5 bases stayed unmatched. The CDR3 runs to 14 residues. The V gene's germline CDR1 is MNHEY and CDR2 SMNVEV (reference sequence). Here the CDR3 reads CASSYTGVYQPQHF. The CDR3, as DNA: TGTGCCAGCAGTTATACAGGGGTTTATCAGCCCCAGCATTTT.

The chain combines TRBV12-5 with TRBJ2-7; D is uncertain. CDR3 size: 11 residues. Per germline, CDR1 LGHNT and CDR2 FRNRAP. V was shortened by 5 bases and J by 4 bases, with 6 bases between the two germline ends. As DNA, the CDR3 is TGTGCTAGTGGTCTATATTACGAGCAGTACTTC. The encoded protein is CASGLYYEQYF.

This clonotype was counted only a few times. V gene TRBV30 combines with J gene TRBJ2-1; 9 bases are shared with TRBD2. Losses at the gene ends were 3 bases for V and 8 bases for J; bases not matched to a gene: 11. Germline values: CDR1 GTSNPN, CDR2 SVGIG (reference sequence). This CDR3 is 15 amino acids long. The CDR3 DNA reads TGTGCCTGGAGCGTCCCGGGACTAGCTATGGATGAGCAGTTCTTC. This gives the protein CAWSVPGLAMDEQFF.

This clonotype appeared many times. V is TRBV7-2 and J is TRBJ2-4; 12 positions agree with TRBD2. V lost 5 bases, J lost 0 bases, and 11 bases stayed unmatched. The CDR3 contains 19 residues. The germline V gene encodes CDR1 SGHTA and CDR2 FQGNSA. The DNA of the CDR3 is TGTGCCAGCAGCCTCCCAGGGACTAGCGGGCGTATAGCCAAAAACATTCAGTACTTC. Translated: CASSLPGTSGRIAKNIQYF.

To note about this clonotype: A read error may account for a junction end that differs from germline. The rearrangement links TRBV28 to TRBJ2-1; 8 bases map to TRBD1. The germline gives CDR1 MDHEN, CDR2 SYDVKM. The CDR3 extends over 15 amino acids. This CDR3 is CAGSLAGTGYNEQFF. CDR3 DNA: TGTGCCGGCAGTTTAGCCGGGACAGGTTACAATGAGCAGTTCTTC.

Only a few counts were recorded for this clonotype. Because it lacks the conserved phenylalanine or tryptophan at the end, this CDR3 is likely a read error. CDR3 nucleotide sequence: TGTGCCAGCAGTTACACCGGGACTAGCGGGAGAAAGACCCAGTACCTC. It specifies CASSYTGTSGRKTQYL. J is TRBJ2-5 and V is TRBV6-2 or TRBV6-3; 14 bases match TRBD2. Germline V gene sequence: CDR1 MNHEY, CDR2 SVGEGT. This CDR3 has 16 amino acids. V shed 2 bases, J shed 6 bases, and the junction held 5 bases outside the gene matches.

This clonotype came up a few times. The V and J genes are TRBV9 and TRBJ1-2; D is perhaps TRBD1 (6 bases). Trimming left V 0 bases short and J 3 bases short, with 18 bases between. The CDR3 has 17 amino acids. Per germline, CDR1 SGDLS and CDR2 YYNGEE. CDR3 protein: CASSVALGQLGDYGYTF. Here the CDR3 DNA reads TGTGCCAGCAGCGTAGCGCTAGGACAGCTGGGGGACTATGGCTACACCTTC.

The chain is built from TRBV4-3 and TRBJ2-2; TRBD1 is a possible D gene (5 bases). CDR1 is LGHNA, CDR2 YSLEER, per germline. The CDR3 sequence is 14 residues long. Trimming stripped 8 bases from V and 1 base from J, with 11 bases between. The CDR3 loop is CASCPGQNTGELFF. The CDR3 nucleotides read TGCGCCAGCTGTCCAGGGCAGAACACCGGGGAGCTGTTTTTT.

This clonotype was recorded at least ten times. V usage is TRBV30 and J usage is TRBJ1-6; TRBD1 agrees at 8 bases. Trimming at V came to 5 bases and at J to 0 bases, leaving 0 bases not matched to a gene. Germline CDR1 is GTSNPN and CDR2 is SVGIG (reference sequence). The CDR3 length is 14 residues. CDR3 residues: CAWGTGSYNSPLHF. DNA of the CDR3: TGTGCCTGGGGGACAGGCTCCTATAATTCACCCCTCCACTTT.

The chain carries TRBV20-1 and TRBJ2-7, with a possible D match to TRBD2 (5 bases). The CDR3 sequence is 13 residues long. With 1 base removed from V and 0 bases from J, the gap between germline ends came to 7 bases. Germline V gives CDR1 DFQATT, CDR2 SNEGSKA (reference sequence). The DNA for the CDR3 is TGCAGTGCTAGAGGACTAAACTCCTACGAGCAGTACTTC. Translating it yields CSARGLNSYEQYF.

V and J are TRBV7-2 and TRBJ2-3; TRBD2 aligns across 10 bases. Looked up from germline, CDR1 is SGHTA and CDR2 is FQGNSA. This CDR3 has 18 amino acids. Trimming at V came to 5 bases and at J to 4 bases, leaving 15 bases not matched to a gene. The CDR3 here is CASSPTLGAGGPSDTQYF. For the CDR3, the DNA is TGTGCCAGCAGCCCAACCCTCGGAGCGGGAGGGCCGTCAGATACGCAGTATTTT.

The V gene is TRBV27, the J gene TRBJ1-5, with 9 nucleotides matching TRBD1. This CDR3 has 16 residues. Germline V gene data show CDR1 as MNHEY and CDR2 as SMNVEV (reference sequence). V lost 1 base and J lost 3; bases outside the gene matches: 4. The CDR3 region has the DNA TGTGCCAGCAGTTTATTCTACAGGGGGCTCAATCAGCCCCAGCATTTT. Its translation: CASSLFYRGLNQPQHF.

This clonotype showed up just a few times. The chain recombines TRBV6-2 or TRBV6-3 with TRBJ1-2; D is perhaps TRBD1 (6 bases). This CDR3 has 14 residues. Germline values: CDR1 MNHEY, CDR2 SVGEGT. Trimming removed 10 bases at V and 1 base at J, with 16 bases between. The DNA for the CDR3 is TGTGCCACCGTCGGGGGGCAGCTTAACTATGGCTACACCTTC. Translated: CATVGGQLNYGYTF.

At least ten counts were recorded for this clonotype. The rearrangement links TRBV27 to TRBJ1-4; 10 bases align to TRBD1. Looked up from germline, CDR1 is MNHEY and CDR2 is SMNVEV (reference sequence). Germline trimming cut 5 bases from V and 8 bases from J; bases unmatched to any gene: 8. The CDR3 is made up of 15 amino acids. DNA for the CDR3: TGTGCCAGCAGTCCCACGACAGGGGGCGACGAAAAACTGTTTTTT. Amino acids: CASSPTTGGDEKLFF.

In DNA, the CDR3 is TGCAGCGTTGCCAAGGACAGCAATCAGCCCCAGCATTTT. Translation: CSVAKDSNQPQHF. The rearrangement joins TRBV29-1 to TRBJ1-5, with D unresolved. Trimming removed 4 bases at V and 1 base at J, with 8 bases between. Germline CDR1 and CDR2: SQVTM and ANQGSEA. This CDR3 comprises 13 residues.

In its sample, this clonotype was seen a few times. The germline gene is not matched at one end of the junction; a read error may be the cause. The V and J genes are TRBV5-1 and TRBJ1-6; possible D gene TRBD1, 5 bases. Germline V gene lookup returns CDR1 SGHRS and CDR2 YFSETQ. This CDR3 has 14 amino acids. CDR3: CVSSLGPTNSPLHF. The CDR3 DNA reads as TGCGTCAGCAGCTTGGGGCCCACTAATTCACCCCTCCACTTT.

The V and J genes are TRBV7-2 and TRBJ2-1; perhaps TRBD2 as D (6 bases). CDR3 length: 16 residues. Germline lookup yields CDR1 SGHTA and CDR2 FQGNSA. The V end was cut by 0 bases, the J end by 8 bases, with 17 bases between. For the CDR3, the DNA is TGTGCCAGCAGCTTAGCCGCCGAACTAGCTTTGTATGAGCAGTTCTTC. This gives the protein CASSLAAELALYEQFF.